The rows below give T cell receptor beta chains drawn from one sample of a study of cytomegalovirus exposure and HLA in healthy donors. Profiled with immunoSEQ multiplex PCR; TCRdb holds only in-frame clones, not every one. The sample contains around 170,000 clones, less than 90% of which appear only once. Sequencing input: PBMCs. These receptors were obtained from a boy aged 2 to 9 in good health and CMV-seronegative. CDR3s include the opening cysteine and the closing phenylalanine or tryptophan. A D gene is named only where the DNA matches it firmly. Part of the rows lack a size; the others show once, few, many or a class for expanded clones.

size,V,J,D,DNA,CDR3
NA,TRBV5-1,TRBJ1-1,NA,TGCGCCAGCAGCTTTAGTGGGGGGGGCACTGAAGCTTTCTTT,CASSFSGGGTEAFF
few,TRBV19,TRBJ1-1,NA,TGTGCCAGCGGAGAGGGAGGATTGAGCACTGAAGCTTTCTTT,CASGEGGLSTEAFF
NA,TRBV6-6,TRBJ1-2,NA,TGTGCCAGCAGTTTAGGACAGTATGGCTACACCTTC,CASSLGQYGYTF
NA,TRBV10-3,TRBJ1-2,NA,TGTGCCATCAGGGACAGATTAAACTATGGCTACACCTTC,CAIRDRLNYGYTF
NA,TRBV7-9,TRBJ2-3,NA,TGTGCCAGCAGCTTAGGAGCGAGGTTCACAGATACGCAGTATTTT,CASSLGARFTDTQYF
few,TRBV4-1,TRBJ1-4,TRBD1,TGCGCCAGCAGCCACCCCGACAGGGGGGAACATGAAAAACTGTTTTTT,CASSHPDRGEHEKLFF
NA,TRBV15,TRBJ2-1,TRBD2,TGTGCCACCAGCAGAGCGCCGGGGAGGGGCGACTACAATGAGCAGTTCTTC,CATSRAPGRGDYNEQFF
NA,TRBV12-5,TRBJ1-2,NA,TGTGCTAGTGGGGAGGGAAACTATGGCTACACCTTC,CASGEGNYGYTF
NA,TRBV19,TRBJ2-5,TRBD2,TGTGCCAGTAGTAGTGGGCTAGCGGGAGGGTTGAAGACCCAGTACTTC,CASSSGLAGGLKTQYF
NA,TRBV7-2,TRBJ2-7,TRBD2,TGTGCCAGCAGCGAAGCGGGAGGATCCTACGAGCAGTACTTC,CASSEAGGSYEQYF
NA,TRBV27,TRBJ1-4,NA,TGTGCCAGCAGCGTGTTTGGGCAGAGCAATGAAAAACTGTTTTTT,CASSVFGQSNEKLFF
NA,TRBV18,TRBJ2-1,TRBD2,TGTGCCAGCTCACCACTGGGACTACGAATGCCGTTCTTC,CASSPLGLRMPFF
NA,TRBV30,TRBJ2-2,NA,TGTGCCTGGAGTCCAGCGAACACCGGGGAGCTGTTTTTT,CAWSPANTGELFF
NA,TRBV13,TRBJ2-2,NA,TGTGCCAGCAGTCCCAGGTCCGGGGAGCTGTTTTTT,CASSPRSGELFF
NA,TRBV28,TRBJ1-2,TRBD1,TGTGCCAGCAGTGGACAGGGGAGCGGCTACACCTTC,CASSGQGSGYTF
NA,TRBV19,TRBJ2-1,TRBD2,TGTGCCAGTAGTACCAAGGGACTAGCGGGAGGGAACCCCGCTGAGCAGTTCTTC,CASSTKGLAGGNPAEQFF
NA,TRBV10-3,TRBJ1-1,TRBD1,TGTGCCATCAGTGCGGGTGGACAGGGGCAAACTGAAGCTTTCTTT,CAISAGGQGQTEAFF
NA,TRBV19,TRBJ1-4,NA,TGTGCCAGTAGCGAATCCCCCGGGGGAGTTGAAAAACTGTTTTTT,CASSESPGGVEKLFF
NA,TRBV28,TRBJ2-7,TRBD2,TGTGCCAGCAGTTTAGGGGGGGGAGTTTCCTACGAGCAGTACTTC,CASSLGGGVSYEQYF
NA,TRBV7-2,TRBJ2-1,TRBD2,TGTGCCAGCAGCTTAGCGCCTAGCGGGAGGACCAATGAGCAGTTCTTC,CASSLAPSGRTNEQFF
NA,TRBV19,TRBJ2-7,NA,TGTGCCAGTGGGGTTAGCGGAACTTCCTACGAGCAGTACTTC,CASGVSGTSYEQYF
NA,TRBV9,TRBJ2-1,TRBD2,TGTGCCAGCAGCGTAGGTGTTAGCGGGAGGGCGGTGAGTGAGCAGTTCTTC,CASSVGVSGRAVSEQFF
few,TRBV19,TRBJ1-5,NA,TGTGCCAGTAGTATCCGCCAGGGAGGTCAGCCCCAGCATTTT,CASSIRQGGQPQHF
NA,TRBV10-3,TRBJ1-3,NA,TGTGCCATCAGTGAGAATCCAGGGACTGGAAACACCATATATTTT,CAISENPGTGNTIYF
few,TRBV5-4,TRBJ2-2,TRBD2,TGTGCCAGCAGCCTAAAGGCGGGGGGAAGGACCGGGGAGCTGTTTTTT,CASSLKAGGRTGELFF
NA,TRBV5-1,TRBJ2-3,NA,TGCGCCAGCAGCTTGATCAGGGGTGATACGCAGTATTTT,CASSLIRGDTQYF
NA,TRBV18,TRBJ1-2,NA,TGTGCCAGCTCACCACAGGGGATCTATGGCTACACCTTC,CASSPQGIYGYTF
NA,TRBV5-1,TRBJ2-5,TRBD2,TGCGCCAGCAGCTTCGGGGGAGGGTCAGAGACCCAGTACTTC,CASSFGGGSETQYF
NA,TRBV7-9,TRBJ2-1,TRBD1,TGTGCCAGCAGCTCGGGACAGGGGTACAATGAGCAGTTCTTC,CASSSGQGYNEQFF
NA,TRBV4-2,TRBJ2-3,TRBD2,TGTGCCAGCAGCCAGCACACTAGCGGGGGAGCAGATACGCAGTATTTT,CASSQHTSGGADTQYF
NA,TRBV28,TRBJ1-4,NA,TGTGCCAGCAGTTTACCGGGGTCCCTTAATGAAAAACTGTTTTTT,CASSLPGSLNEKLFF
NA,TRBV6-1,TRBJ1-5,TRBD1,TGTGCCAGCAGTGAGAGACAGGGCCGGATCACCTTTACCAATCAGCCCCAGCATTTT,CASSERQGRITFTNQPQHF
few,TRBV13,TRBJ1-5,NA,TGTGCCAGCAGCTTAGGGATACAAGAGCCCCAGCATTTT,CASSLGIQEPQHF
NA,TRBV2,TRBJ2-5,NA,TGTGCCAGCAGTGGATCGGTTTCAGGAATCGAGACCCAGTACTTC,CASSGSVSGIETQYF
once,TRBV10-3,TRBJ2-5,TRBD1,TGTGCCATCAGCGCGAGCCGGGACAGAGAAGAGACCCAGTACTTC,CAISASRDREETQYF
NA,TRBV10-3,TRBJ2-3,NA,TGTGCCATCAGTGGATCAGCGGTAGATACGCAGTATTTT,CAISGSAVDTQYF
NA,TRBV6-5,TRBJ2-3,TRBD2,TGTGCCAGCAGACCCCCGGTTAGCGGGCCAGATACGCAGTATTTT,CASRPPVSGPDTQYF
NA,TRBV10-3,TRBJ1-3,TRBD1,TGTGCCATCAGTGAGCCTCGGGACAGCGGAAACACCATATATTTT,CAISEPRDSGNTIYF
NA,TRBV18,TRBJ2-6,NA,TGTGCCAGCTCACCAAAGATAACAGGGGCCAACGTCCTGACTTTC,CASSPKITGANVLTF
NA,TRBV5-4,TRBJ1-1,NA,TGTGCCAGCAGCTCCCCCCAATCGGGGAACACTGAAGCTTTCTTT,CASSSPQSGNTEAFF
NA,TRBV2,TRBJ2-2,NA,TGTGCCAGCACGATATGGCAGGCGAACACCGGGGAGCTGTTTTTT,CASTIWQANTGELFF
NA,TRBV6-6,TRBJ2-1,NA,TGTGCCAGCACCCCACCCCGGGAAGGGAGCGATGAGCAGTTCTTC,CASTPPREGSDEQFF
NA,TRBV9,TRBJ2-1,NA,TGTGCCAGCAGCGCGAATCCGGGTGCTGAGCAGTTCTTC,CASSANPGAEQFF
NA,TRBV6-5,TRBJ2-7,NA,TGTGCCAGCAGCCCCATGGGAGCGGCCTACGAGCAGTACTTC,CASSPMGAAYEQYF
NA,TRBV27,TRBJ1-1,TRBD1,TGTGCCAGCAGTTGGGACAGGGGAGACACTGAAGCTTTCTTT,CASSWDRGDTEAFF
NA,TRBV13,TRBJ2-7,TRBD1,TGTGCCAGCAGCTTCCGGGACAGGGGTTACGAGCAGTACTTC,CASSFRDRGYEQYF
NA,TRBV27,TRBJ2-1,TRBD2,TGTGCCAGCAGTATTGATAGCGGGGACTACAATGAGCAGTTCTTC,CASSIDSGDYNEQFF
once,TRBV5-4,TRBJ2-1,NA,TGTGCCAGCAGCTACAGGTCCCATGAGCAGTTCTTC,CASSYRSHEQFF
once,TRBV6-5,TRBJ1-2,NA,TGTGCCAGCAGTTTGGGACGGGGGGGCTATGGCTACACCTTC,CASSLGRGGYGYTF
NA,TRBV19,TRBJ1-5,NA,TGTGCCAGTAGTACAACTAGTAGCAATCAGCCCCAGCATTTT,CASSTTSSNQPQHF